The 13 T cell receptor beta chains below come from one sample, sequenced in a study of blood T cell repertoires in COVID-19 (dated by TCRdb to 2018 to 2020). Libraries were constructed by the immunoSEQ multiplex PCR assay. What TCRdb holds here is the immuneACCESS table cut down to in-frame rearrangements. Part of the clones is not present; checked against another copy, under half of the missing clones reflect an unresolved V gene, and the others are unexplained. This sample comprises tens of thousands of clones, more than 85% of them detected only once. Clones ranked in the top ten supply 0.9% to 1.5% of the sample. The sequenced sample was PBMCs or T cells enriched from blood (not recorded which). All receptors come from a woman aged 45-65 years with acute COVID-19.

This clone was counted only a few times. The chain recombines TRBV7-2 with TRBJ2-3; D not certain. Germline V CDR1 and CDR2: SGHTA, FQGNSA. The CDR3 consists of 13 residues. Trimming pared 1 base from V and 10 bases from J, leaving 12 bases between. CDR3: CASSLVLIPAQYF. As DNA, the CDR3 is TGTGCCAGCAGCTTAGTGCTTATCCCGGCGCAGTATTTT.

The V gene is TRBV7-3, the J gene TRBJ2-1, with unresolved D. This CDR3 region has 15 residues. V was clipped by 5 bases and J by 3 bases, with 14 bases between them. CDR1 and CDR2 from the germline V gene are SGHTA and FQGTGA. The CDR3 sequence is CASSRSNSYYNEQFF. The CDR3, as DNA: TGTGCCAGCAGCCGCTCGAACAGTTACTACAATGAGCAGTTCTTC.

The CDR3 reads CASRGGQGKTYEQYF. The CDR3 coding sequence is TGTGCCAGCAGGGGGGGGCAGGGTAAAACTTACGAGCAGTACTTC. The chain is built from TRBV27 and TRBJ2-7; maybe TRBD2 (7 bases). The CDR3 loop spans 15 amino acids. Trimming removed 6 bases at V and 4 bases at J, with 19 bases between. Per germline, CDR1 MNHEY and CDR2 SMNVEV (reference sequence).

V is TRBV7-9 and J is TRBJ1-4, with unresolved D. There are 16 residues in the CDR3. Looked up from germline, CDR1 is SEHNR and CDR2 is FQNEAQ (reference sequence). The V gene lost 1 base and the J gene lost 0 bases, with 9 bases spanning the gap. CDR3 sequence: CASSLEGATTNEKLFF. CDR3 DNA: TGTGCCAGCAGCTTAGAGGGAGCTACAACTAATGAAAAACTGTTTTTT.

In its sample, this clone was seen once. This rearrangement joins TRBV6-1 to TRBJ1-2; D gene ambiguous. The CDR3 contains 16 residues. V was trimmed by 1 base and J by 2 bases, leaving 14 bases between them. CDR1 and CDR2 from the germline V gene are MNHNS and SASEGT. CDR3 bases: TGTGCCAGCAGTGAAGGTCTTTTTGGTCTAAACTATGGCTACACCTTC. This translates into CASSEGLFGLNYGYTF.

This clone was seen a few times. V and J are TRBV11-2 and TRBJ2-2, with D maybe TRBD1 (6 bases). The V end was cut by 5 bases, the J end by 0 bases, with 13 bases between. Germline CDR1 SGHAT, CDR2 FQNNGV. This CDR3 has 16 residues. The DNA for the CDR3 is TGTGCCAGCAGCAGGGGATCAGGGGCGAACACCGGGGAGCTGTTTTTT. Protein: CASSRGSGANTGELFF. The full variable domain, its missing parts supplied by reference TRBV11-2 and TRBJ2-2, is EAGVAQSPRYKIIEKRQSVAFWCNPISGHATLYWYQQILGQGPKLLIQFQNNGVVDDSQLPKDRFSAERLKGVDSTLKIQPAKLEDSAVYLCASSRGSGANTGELFFGEGSRLTVL.

This rearrangement joins TRBV5-4 to TRBJ2-1; weak D call: TRBD2 (6 bases). V was trimmed by 2 bases and J by 5 bases, leaving 11 bases between them. The V gene's germline CDR1 is SGHNT and CDR2 YYREEE (reference sequence). This CDR3 region has 14 residues. The chain's CDR3 is CASSFSGLHNEQFF. The CDR3 nucleotides are TGTGCCAGCAGCTTTTCGGGACTCCACAATGAGCAGTTCTTC. Full variable domain (rest looked up from reference TRBV5-4 and TRBJ2-1): ETGVTQSPTHLIKTRGQQVTLRCSSQSGHNTVSWYQQALGQGPQFIFQYYREEENGRGNFPPRFSGLQFPNYSSELNVNALELDDSALYLCASSFSGLHNEQFFGPGTRLTVL.

The V gene is TRBV29-1, the J gene TRBJ1-5; 7 positions agree with TRBD1. This CDR3 is 13 amino acids long. V shed 4 bases, J shed 3 bases, and the junction held 3 bases outside the gene matches. CDR1 and CDR2 from the germline V gene are SQVTM and ANQGSEA. CDR3 region: CSVGDRVNQPQHF. For the CDR3, the DNA is TGCAGCGTTGGGGACAGAGTCAATCAGCCCCAGCATTTT.

V gene TRBV10-3 combines with J gene TRBJ2-2, with a possible D match to TRBD2 (6 bases). Germline V gene sequence: CDR1 ENHRY, CDR2 SYGVKD. V gave up 1 base and J gave up 3 bases, with 18 bases separating them. CDR3 length equals 18 residues. In nucleotides, the CDR3 is TGTGCCATCAGTGAGTGGTTACCTAGCGCGGTACACACCGGGGAGCTGTTTTTT. Translation gives CAISEWLPSAVHTGELFF.

This chain connects TRBV19 to TRBJ1-1; D is perhaps TRBD1 (5 bases). This CDR3 is 13 amino acids long. Germline CDR1 is LNHDA and CDR2 is SQIVND (reference sequence). Trimming cost V 2 bases and J 4 bases, with 8 bases left between them. CDR3 sequence (DNA): TGTGCCAGTAGTATAAGGGGTTCCACTGAAGCTTTCTTT. Translated, it gives CASSIRGSTEAFF.

Only a few counts were recorded for this clone. The chain has TRBV4-1 and TRBJ1-5; D uncertain. The CDR3 runs 14 residues. Deletions cut 1 base from V and 7 bases from J, with 11 bases between. CDR1 and CDR2 from the germline V gene are MGHRA and YSYEKL. The CDR3 DNA reads as TGCGCCAGCAGCCAAGGGGGAGGTGGGCAGCCCCAGCATTTT. It codes for CASSQGGGGQPQHF.

The chain couples TRBV24-1 to TRBJ1-1, with TRBD1 as a possible D gene (5 bases). This CDR3 region has 13 residues. Trimming removed 4 bases at V and 10 bases at J, with 15 bases between. Germline loops: CDR1 KGHDR, CDR2 SFDVKD. CDR3 amino acids: CATSEQQVLVAFF. The CDR3 nucleotides read TGTGCCACCAGTGAACAACAGGTCCTAGTAGCTTTCTTT.

The chain recombines TRBV6-5 with TRBJ1-1, with D hard to call. The V end lost 11 bases, the J end lost 7 bases, and 14 bases lay between the germline ends. The CDR3 has 11 amino acids. The germline V gene encodes CDR1 MNHEY and CDR2 SVGAGI. Written as DNA, the CDR3 is TGTGCCGTGAGGCGAGGGCATGAAGCTTTCTTT. This gives the protein CAVRRGHEAFF.